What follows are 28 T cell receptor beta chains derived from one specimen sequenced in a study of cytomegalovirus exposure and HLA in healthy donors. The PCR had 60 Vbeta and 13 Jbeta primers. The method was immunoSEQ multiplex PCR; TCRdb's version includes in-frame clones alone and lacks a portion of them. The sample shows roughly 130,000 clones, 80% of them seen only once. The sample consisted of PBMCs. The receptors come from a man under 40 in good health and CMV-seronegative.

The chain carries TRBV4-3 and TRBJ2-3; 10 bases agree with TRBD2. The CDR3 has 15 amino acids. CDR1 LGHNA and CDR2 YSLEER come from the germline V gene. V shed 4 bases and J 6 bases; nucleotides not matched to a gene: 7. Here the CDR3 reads CASSPLAGEADTQYF. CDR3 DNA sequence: TGCGCCAGCAGCCCCCTAGCGGGAGAGGCGGATACGCAGTATTTT.

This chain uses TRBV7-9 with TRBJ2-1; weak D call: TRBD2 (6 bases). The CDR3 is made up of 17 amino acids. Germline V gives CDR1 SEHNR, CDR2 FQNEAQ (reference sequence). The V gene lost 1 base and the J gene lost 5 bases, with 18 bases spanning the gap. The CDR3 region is CASSLGREFVQHNEQFF. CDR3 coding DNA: TGTGCCAGCAGCTTAGGGAGGGAATTCGTACAGCACAATGAGCAGTTCTTC.

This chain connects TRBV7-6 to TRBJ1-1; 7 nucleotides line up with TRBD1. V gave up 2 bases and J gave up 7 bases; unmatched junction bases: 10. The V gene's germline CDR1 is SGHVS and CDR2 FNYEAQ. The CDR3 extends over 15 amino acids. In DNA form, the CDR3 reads TGTGCCAGCAGCTTAAAGCAGGGGGGCCTAGATGAAGCTTTCTTT. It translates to CASSLKQGGLDEAFF. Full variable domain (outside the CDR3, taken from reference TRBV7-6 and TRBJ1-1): GAGVSQSPRYKVTKRGQDVALRCDPISGHVSLYWYRQALGQGPEFLTYFNYEAQQDKSGLPNDRFSAERPEGSISTLTIQRTEQRDSAMYRCASSLKQGGLDEAFFGQGTRLTVV.

The CDR3 sequence: CASSAGLTLAGELFF. Written as DNA, the CDR3 is TGTGCCAGCAGTGCGGGACTAACCTTAGCCGGGGAGCTGTTTTTT. J is TRBJ2-2 and V is TRBV2, with 7 bases lining up with TRBD2. Trimming cost V 4 bases and J 6 bases; bases outside gene matches: 8. The germline V gene has CDR1 SNHLY and CDR2 FYNNEI. The CDR3 loop spans 15 amino acids.

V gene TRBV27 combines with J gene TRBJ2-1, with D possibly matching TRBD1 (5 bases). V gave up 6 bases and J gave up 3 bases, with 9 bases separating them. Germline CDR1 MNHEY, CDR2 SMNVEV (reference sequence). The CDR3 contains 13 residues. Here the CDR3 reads CASSLDSYNEQFF. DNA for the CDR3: TGTGCCAGCAGCCTCGACAGCTACAATGAGCAGTTCTTC.

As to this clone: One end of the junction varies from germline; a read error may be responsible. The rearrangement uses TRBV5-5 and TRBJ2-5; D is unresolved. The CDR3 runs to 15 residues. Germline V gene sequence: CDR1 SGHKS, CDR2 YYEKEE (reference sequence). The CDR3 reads CASRLESVRLETQYF. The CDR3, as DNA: TGTGCCAGCAGATTGGAGAGTGTCAGGCTCGAGACCCAGTACTTC. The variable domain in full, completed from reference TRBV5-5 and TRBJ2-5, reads DAGVTQSPTHLIKTRGQQVTLRCSPISGHKSVSWYQQVLGQGPQFIFQYYEKEERGRGNFPDRFSARQFPNYSSELNVNALLLGDSALYLCASRLESVRLETQYFGPGTRLLVL.

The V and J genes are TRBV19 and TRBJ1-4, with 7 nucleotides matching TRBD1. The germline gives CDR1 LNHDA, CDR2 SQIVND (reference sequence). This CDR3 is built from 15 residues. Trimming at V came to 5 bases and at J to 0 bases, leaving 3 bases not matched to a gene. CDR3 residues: CASSGDRPTNEKLFF. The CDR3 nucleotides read TGTGCCAGTAGTGGGGACAGACCAACTAATGAAAAACTGTTTTTT.

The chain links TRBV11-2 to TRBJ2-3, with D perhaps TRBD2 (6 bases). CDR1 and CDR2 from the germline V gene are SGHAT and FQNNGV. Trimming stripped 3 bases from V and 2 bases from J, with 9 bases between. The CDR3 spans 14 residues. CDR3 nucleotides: TGTGCCAGCAGCTTGGGGGGAGTCACAGATACGCAGTATTTT. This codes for CASSLGGVTDTQYF.

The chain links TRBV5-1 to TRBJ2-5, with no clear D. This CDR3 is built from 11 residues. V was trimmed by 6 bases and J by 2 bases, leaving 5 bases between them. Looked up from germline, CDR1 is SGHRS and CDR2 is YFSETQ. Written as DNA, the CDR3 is TGCGCCAGCAACCAGCAAGAGACCCAGTACTTC. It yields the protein CASNQQETQYF.

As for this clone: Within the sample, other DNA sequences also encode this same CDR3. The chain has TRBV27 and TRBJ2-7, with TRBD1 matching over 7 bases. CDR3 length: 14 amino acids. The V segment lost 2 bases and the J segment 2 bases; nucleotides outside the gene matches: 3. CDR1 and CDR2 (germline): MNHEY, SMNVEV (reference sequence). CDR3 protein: CASSLGTATYEQYF. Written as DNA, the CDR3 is TGTGCCAGCAGTTTAGGGACAGCTACCTACGAGCAGTACTTC.

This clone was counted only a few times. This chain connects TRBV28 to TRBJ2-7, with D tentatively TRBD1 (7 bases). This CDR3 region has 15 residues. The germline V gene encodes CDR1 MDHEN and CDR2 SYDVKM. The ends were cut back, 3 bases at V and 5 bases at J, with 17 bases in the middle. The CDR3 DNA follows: TGTGCCAGCAGTTTTAGGGGGCGGAGGGGGGACGAGCAGTACTTC. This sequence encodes CASSFRGRRGDEQYF.

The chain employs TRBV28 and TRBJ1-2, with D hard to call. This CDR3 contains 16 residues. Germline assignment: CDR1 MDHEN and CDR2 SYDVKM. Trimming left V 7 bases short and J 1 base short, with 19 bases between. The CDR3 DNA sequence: TGTGCCAGCACAACAGTCCTAAGAACCCTTAACTATGGCTACACCTTC. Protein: CASTTVLRTLNYGYTF.

CDR3 nucleotide sequence: TGTGCCAGCACGGGAACGTCTGGGGCCAACGTCCTGACTTTC. Protein product: CASTGTSGANVLTF. The chain employs TRBV6-1 and TRBJ2-6, with D maybe TRBD2 (5 bases). Trimming pared 7 bases from V and 1 base from J, leaving 8 bases between. Germline loops: CDR1 MNHNS, CDR2 SASEGT. The CDR3 has 14 amino acids.

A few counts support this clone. This CDR3 is CATSRARIETQYF. The CDR3 nucleotides read TGTGCCACCAGCAGAGCGCGTATAGAGACCCAGTACTTC. V usage is TRBV15 and J usage is TRBJ2-5; no firm D call. Per germline, CDR1 LNHNV and CDR2 YYDKDF (reference sequence). The CDR3 spans 13 residues. V lost 1 base and J lost 4, with 7 bases in between.

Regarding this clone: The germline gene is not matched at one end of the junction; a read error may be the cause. The CDR3 region has the DNA TGCAGCGTTGTTACAGGGGGCTCAGTGGATCAGCCCCAGAATTTT. Its protein product is CSVVTGGSVDQPQNF. V gene TRBV29-1 combines with J gene TRBJ1-5; 9 nucleotides agree with TRBD1. This CDR3 contains 15 residues. The germline gives CDR1 SQVTM, CDR2 ANQGSEA.

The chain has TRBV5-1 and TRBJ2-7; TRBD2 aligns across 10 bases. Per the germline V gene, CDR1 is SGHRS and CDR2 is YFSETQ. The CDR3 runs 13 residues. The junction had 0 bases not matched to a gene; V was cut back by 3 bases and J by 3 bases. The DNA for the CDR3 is TGCGCCAGCAGCTGGACTAGCGGCTACGAGCAGTACTTC. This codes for CASSWTSGYEQYF.

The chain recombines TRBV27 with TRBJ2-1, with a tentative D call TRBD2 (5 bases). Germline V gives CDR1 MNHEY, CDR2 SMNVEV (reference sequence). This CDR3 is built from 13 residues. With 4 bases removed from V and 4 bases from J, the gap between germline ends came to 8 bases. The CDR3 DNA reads TGTGCCAGCAGTTATGCGGGTTACAATGAGCAGTTCTTC. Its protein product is CASSYAGYNEQFF.

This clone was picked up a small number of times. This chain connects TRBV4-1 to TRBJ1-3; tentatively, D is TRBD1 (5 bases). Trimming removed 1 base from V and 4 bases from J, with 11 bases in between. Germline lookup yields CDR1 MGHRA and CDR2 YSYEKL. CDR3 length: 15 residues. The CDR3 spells CASSQVQGAGNTIYF. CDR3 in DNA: TGCGCCAGCAGCCAAGTTCAGGGTGCCGGAAACACCATATATTTT.

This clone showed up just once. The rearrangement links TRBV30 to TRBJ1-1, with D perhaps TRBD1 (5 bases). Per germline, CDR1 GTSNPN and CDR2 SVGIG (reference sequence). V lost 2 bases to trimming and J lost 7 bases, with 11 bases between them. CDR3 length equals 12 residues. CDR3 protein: CAWSPGGDEAFF. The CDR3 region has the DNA TGTGCCTGGAGTCCCGGGGGGGATGAAGCTTTCTTT.

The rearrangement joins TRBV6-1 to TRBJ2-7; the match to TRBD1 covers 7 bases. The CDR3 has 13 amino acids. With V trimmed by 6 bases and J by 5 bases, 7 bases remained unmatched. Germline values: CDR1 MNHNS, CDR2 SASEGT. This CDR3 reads CASRNRGAHEQYF. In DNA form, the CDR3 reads TGTGCCAGCAGAAACAGGGGAGCCCACGAGCAGTACTTC.

Here the CDR3 DNA reads TGTGCCAGCAGCGAAGCCGGCGGGAGGGGGGATACGCAGTATTTT. Translation: CASSEAGGRGDTQYF. The chain is built from TRBV27 and TRBJ2-3; 9 bases match TRBD2. Trimming took 6 bases from V and 6 from J; bases not matched to a gene: 10. CDR1 is MNHEY, CDR2 SMNVEV, per germline (reference sequence). The CDR3 extends over 15 amino acids.

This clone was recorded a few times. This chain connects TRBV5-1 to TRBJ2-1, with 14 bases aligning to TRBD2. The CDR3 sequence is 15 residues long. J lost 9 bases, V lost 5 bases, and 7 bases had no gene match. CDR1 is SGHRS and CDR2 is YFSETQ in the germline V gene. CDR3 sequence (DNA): TGCGCCAGCAGGTCGGGACTAGCGGGAGTTGTTGAGCAGTTCTTC. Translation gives CASRSGLAGVVEQFF.

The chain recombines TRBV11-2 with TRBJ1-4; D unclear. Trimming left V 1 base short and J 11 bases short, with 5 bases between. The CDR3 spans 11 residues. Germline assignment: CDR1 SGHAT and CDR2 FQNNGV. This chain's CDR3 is CASSLVAKLFF. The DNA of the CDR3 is TGTGCCAGCAGCTTAGTAGCCAAACTGTTTTTT.

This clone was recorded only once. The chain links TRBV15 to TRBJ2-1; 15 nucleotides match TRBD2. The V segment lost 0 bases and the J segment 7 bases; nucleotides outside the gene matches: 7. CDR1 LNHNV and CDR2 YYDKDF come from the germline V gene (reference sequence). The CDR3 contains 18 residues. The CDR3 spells CATSRERRTSGRGNEQFF. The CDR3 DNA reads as TGTGCCACCAGCAGAGAACGTAGGACTAGCGGGAGGGGAAATGAGCAGTTCTTC.

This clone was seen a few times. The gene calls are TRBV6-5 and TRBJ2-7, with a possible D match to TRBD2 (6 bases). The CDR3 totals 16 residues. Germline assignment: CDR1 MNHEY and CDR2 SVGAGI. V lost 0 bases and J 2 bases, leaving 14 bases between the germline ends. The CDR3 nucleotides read TGTGCCAGCAGTTACTCTTGGGGGGAGGTAGCCTACGAGCAGTACTTC. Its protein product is CASSYSWGEVAYEQYF.

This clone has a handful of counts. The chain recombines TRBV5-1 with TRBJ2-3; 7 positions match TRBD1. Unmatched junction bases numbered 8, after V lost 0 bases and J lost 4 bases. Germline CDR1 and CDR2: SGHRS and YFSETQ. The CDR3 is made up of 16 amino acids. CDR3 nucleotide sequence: TGCGCCAGCAGCTTGGAGGGCAGGGGGAAAGCAGATACGCAGTATTTT. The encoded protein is CASSLEGRGKADTQYF.

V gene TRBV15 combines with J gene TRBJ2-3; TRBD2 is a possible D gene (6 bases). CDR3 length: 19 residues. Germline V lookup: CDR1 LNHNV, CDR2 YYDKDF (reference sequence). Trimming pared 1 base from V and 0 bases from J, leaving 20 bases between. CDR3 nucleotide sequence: TGTGCCACCAGCAGAGTAAAGGGACTGCCCACCTCTAGCACAGATACGCAGTATTTT. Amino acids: CATSRVKGLPTSSTDTQYF. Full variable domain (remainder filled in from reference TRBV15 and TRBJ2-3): DAMVIQNPRYQVTQFGKPVTLSCSQTLNHNVMYWYQQKSSQAPKLLFHYYDKDFNNEADTPDNFQSRRPNTSFCFLDIRSPGLGDTAMYLCATSRVKGLPTSSTDTQYFGPGTRLTVL.

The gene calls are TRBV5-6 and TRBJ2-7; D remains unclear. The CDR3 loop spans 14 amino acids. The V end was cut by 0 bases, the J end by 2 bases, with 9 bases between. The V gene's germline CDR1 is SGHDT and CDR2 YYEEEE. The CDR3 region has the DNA TGTGCCAGCAGCTTGGGTAACAGAGCCTACGAGCAGTACTTC. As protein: CASSLGNRAYEQYF.